This passage covers 17 T cell receptor beta chains from one sample sequenced in a study of T cell changes during pregnancy in multiple sclerosis. Measured with immunoSEQ multiplex PCR; TCRdb has only the in-frame clones, and not every one. The sample carries roughly 100,000 clones, about 90% recorded once. The sequenced sample was peripheral blood, obtained before pregnancy. These receptors all come from a female donor with multiple sclerosis, enrolled in a pregnancy study.

Written as DNA, the CDR3 is TGTGCCAGCAGCCCCCAGCTGAGCGGGGGATTCTATGAGCAGTTCTTC. The encoded protein is CASSPQLSGGFYEQFF. The V call is TRBV5-6, the J call TRBJ2-1; 8 bases are a match to TRBD2. Trimming took 4 bases from V and 8 from J; bases not matched to a gene: 14. The CDR3 runs to 16 residues. CDR1 and CDR2 (germline): SGHDT, YYEEEE.

This sequence joins TRBV6-1 and TRBJ1-5; D perhaps matches TRBD1 (6 bases). CDR3 length: 14 amino acids. Germline V gene lookup returns CDR1 MNHNS and CDR2 SASEGT. V lost 7 bases, J lost 0 bases, and 10 bases lay in between. In nucleotides, the CDR3 is TGTGCCAGCACCAGGACAGTTAGCAATCAGCCCCAGCATTTT. Translating gives CASTRTVSNQPQHF.

The chain combines TRBV29-1 with TRBJ2-5; 9 nucleotides line up with TRBD1. CDR1 is SQVTM and CDR2 is ANQGSEA in the germline V gene. With 0 bases clipped from V and 5 bases from J, the junction kept 13 bases outside the gene matches. The CDR3 length is 17 residues. CDR3 amino acids: CSVEDRAADRGWETQYF. The CDR3 DNA reads TGCAGCGTTGAAGATAGGGCCGCTGACAGGGGGTGGGAGACCCAGTACTTC.

The rearrangement joins TRBV5-1 to TRBJ2-3; D gene unclear. The germline V and J ends were trimmed by 1 base and 0 bases, with 15 bases remaining between them. Looked up from germline, CDR1 is SGHRS and CDR2 is YFSETQ. The CDR3 contains 17 residues. For the CDR3, the DNA is TGCGCCAGCAGCTTGCCCCAGACAACCACTAGCACAGATACGCAGTATTTT. It is translated as CASSLPQTTTSTDTQYF. Together with reference TRBV5-1 and TRBJ2-3, the CDR3 gives the full variable domain: KAGVTQTPRYLIKTRGQQVTLSCSPISGHRSVSWYQQTPGQGLQFLFEYFSETQRNKGNFPGRFSGRQFSNSRSEMNVSTLELGDSALYLCASSLPQTTTSTDTQYFGPGTRLTVL.

The V call is TRBV2, the J call TRBJ1-4; TRBD1 aligns across 10 bases. The germline gives CDR1 SNHLY, CDR2 FYNNEI. Trimming at V came to 4 bases and at J to 10 bases, leaving 6 bases not matched to a gene. The CDR3 length is 14 residues. For the CDR3, the DNA is TGTGCCAGCAGTGTCCGGACAGGGGGGCGAAAACTGTTTTTT. It yields the protein CASSVRTGGRKLFF.

The chain joins TRBV10-3 to TRBJ2-7, with D possibly TRBD2 on 5 matching bases. Germline CDR1 ENHRY, CDR2 SYGVKD. With 8 bases removed from V and 5 bases from J, the gap between germline ends came to 16 bases. The CDR3 is made up of 13 amino acids. CDR3 bases: TGTGCCATCCAGCCGAATACGGAGGACGAGCAGTACTTC. Its protein product is CAIQPNTEDEQYF.

The chain carries TRBV13 and TRBJ1-6; TRBD1 matches 8 bases. V shed 5 bases and J 6 bases; nucleotides not matched to a gene: 6. Per the germline V gene, CDR1 is PRHDT and CDR2 is FYEKMQ (reference sequence). The CDR3 sequence is 15 residues long. The CDR3, as DNA: TGTGCCAGCAGCCCAGGCGGACAGGGTAATTCACCCCTCCACTTT. Protein sequence: CASSPGGQGNSPLHF.

The count of this clone is one. The chain combines TRBV5-1 with TRBJ2-7; 8 positions match TRBD2. CDR1 SGHRS and CDR2 YFSETQ come from the germline V gene. This CDR3 is 14 amino acids long. V trimming: 0 bases; J trimming: 7 bases; junction bases outside the gene matches: 6. The CDR3 sequence: CASSLDSGVREQYF. CDR3 DNA: TGCGCCAGCAGCTTGGATAGCGGGGTTAGAGAGCAGTACTTC.

The chain combines TRBV6-1 with TRBJ1-1; no reliable D call. The CDR3 has 15 residues. Trimming shortened V by 2 bases and J by 4 bases, and 14 bases separated the two germline ends. Germline CDR1 MNHNS, CDR2 SASEGT. The CDR3 loop reads CASSEISVGGTEAFF. For the CDR3, the DNA is TGTGCCAGCAGTGAAATAAGCGTAGGTGGCACTGAAGCTTTCTTT.

This clone was seen only once. The rearrangement joins TRBV6-6 to TRBJ2-3, with 7 nucleotides matching TRBD2. Trimming removed 3 bases from V and 6 bases from J; junction bases left unmatched: 9. CDR1 is MNHNY, CDR2 SVGAGI, per germline (reference sequence). The CDR3 sequence is 15 residues long. CDR3 DNA: TGTGCCAGCAGTTATGGGGGAGGGCCTTCGGATACGCAGTATTTT. The encoded protein is CASSYGGGPSDTQYF.

V usage is TRBV7-2 and J usage is TRBJ1-2; 9 bases line up with TRBD1. The CDR3 has 15 amino acids. Trimming at V came to 2 bases and at J to 7 bases, leaving 8 bases not matched to a gene. CDR1 is SGHTA and CDR2 is FQGNSA in the germline V gene. The CDR3 spells CASSLSSTGGGGYTF. As DNA, the CDR3 is TGTGCCAGCAGCTTAAGTTCGACAGGGGGGGGTGGCTACACCTTC.

The chain joins TRBV7-9 to TRBJ2-7; TRBD1 is a possible D gene (6 bases). Trimming cost V 1 base and J 3 bases, with 16 bases left between them. Germline lookup yields CDR1 SEHNR and CDR2 FQNEAQ (reference sequence). This CDR3 region has 16 residues. CDR3 bases: TGTGCCAGCAGCTTAGGGGGCAGGGGAGCATTCTACGAGCAGTACTTC. It codes for CASSLGGRGAFYEQYF.

The gene calls are TRBV19 and TRBJ1-5; D is possibly TRBD1 (6 bases). V shed 4 bases and J shed 12 bases, with 13 bases lying between them. The germline gives CDR1 LNHDA, CDR2 SQIVND (reference sequence). The CDR3 is 12 amino acids. CDR3 loop: CASSKDRRNQHF. CDR3 in DNA: TGTGCCAGTAGTAAGGACAGAAGAAACCAGCATTTT.

This clone was observed a few times. The V gene is TRBV7-9, the J gene TRBJ1-2, with 10 bases identical to TRBD1. Germline CDR1 reads SEHNR; CDR2 reads FQNEAQ (reference sequence). J gave up 6 bases and V 6 bases, and 7 bases lay outside the gene matches. The CDR3 is 14 residues long. Written as DNA, the CDR3 is TGTGCCAGCAGGCAATCCGGGACAGGGGATGGCTACACCTTC. Translated: CASRQSGTGDGYTF.

This clone was seen a single time. The rearrangement uses TRBV18 and TRBJ2-7; 12 nucleotides match TRBD2. Germline V lookup: CDR1 KGHSH, CDR2 LQKENI. V dropped 3 bases and J dropped 7; count of bases not matched to a gene: 1. The CDR3 extends over 13 amino acids. The DNA of the CDR3 is TGTGCCAGCTCACCTACTAGCGGGAGGGAGCAGTACTTC. Encoded protein: CASSPTSGREQYF.

The rearrangement joins TRBV14 to TRBJ2-2; D may be TRBD2 (6 bases). Looked up from germline, CDR1 is SGHDN and CDR2 is FVKESK. Trimming left V 4 bases short and J 2 bases short, with 14 bases between. The CDR3 consists of 16 residues. The CDR3 DNA reads TGTGCCAGCAGCCCCCGTCCGGGACTTAACACCGGGGAGCTGTTTTTT. Protein: CASSPRPGLNTGELFF.

This chain uses TRBV19 with TRBJ1-5; TRBD1 matches at 9 bases. The CDR3 loop spans 18 amino acids. Germline assignment: CDR1 LNHDA and CDR2 SQIVND (reference sequence). The junction had 11 bases not matched to a gene; V was cut back by 5 bases and J by 0 bases. The CDR3 loop reads CASSSQDRGMYSNQPQHF. The CDR3 DNA sequence: TGTGCCAGTAGTTCCCAGGACAGGGGAATGTATAGCAATCAGCCCCAGCATTTT.